Described below is a single T cell receptor (beta chain) sequence and its context. No antigen is known for it. This sample stems from a study of blood T cells in healthy people across ages. Study information: Capturing about one barcoded beta molecule per two T cells was achieved by template switching.

CDR3 length: 13 residues. Trimming cost V 6 bases and J 3 bases, with 13 bases left between them. Per the germline V gene, CDR1 is SQVTM and CDR2 is ANQGSEA. Combining a sample-barcoded 5' primer with a J-beta primer mix, a second PCR ran for roughly 6 to 11 cycles. A template-switch adaptor containing 12 random nucleotides labeled each cDNA molecule. From the 5' RACE reads, TCRdb called clonotypes with MiXCR, one entry per CDR3 protein. The sample includes 850,000 to 1,000,000 distinct CDR3 sequences, roughly 48% of them seen just once. Study findings and constraints: Long-lived and aged donors differed, with more naive CD4+ cells and higher diversity in the long-lived. Roughly linearly, TCR beta diversity per million T cells fell as age increased.

The sequencing sample was made of blood. The chain has TRBV29-1 and TRBJ2-3; a weak D match, TRBD2 (6 bases). The clonotype was recovered from a man aged 25 to 40 in good health. CDR3 coding DNA: TGCAGCGTGGCGGTCGGAGGGACAGATACGCAGTATTTT. It encodes CSVAVGGTDTQYF.